This TCR beta chain was profiled in a study of spatial heterogeneity in lung cancer. Study-wide context: The study consistently detected more beta-chain than alpha-chain sequences. Study outcomes and limitations: Mutation counts in tumors were tracked by counts of expanded intratumoral alpha and beta TCRs.

This clonotype is medium-sized. Its antigen is unidentified. All TCR cDNA molecules were individually tagged with a unique molecular identifier. TCRdb reprocessed the 5' RACE reads with MiXCR, giving one entry per CDR3 protein. The table has 7,000 to 9,500 distinct CDR3 sequences, around 7% seen once. V shed 0 bases and J shed 7 bases, with 8 bases lying between them. The germline gives CDR1 MNHEY, CDR2 SVGAGI. CDR3 size: 13 residues. Time point meaning: sample taken at primary tumor resection. The donors, around 71 patients with untreated early-stage non-small cell lung cancer, provided the samples. Frozen PBMC, nontumor lung or tumor provided whole RNA, which was sequenced unsorted.

The TCR was taken from a male donor with early-stage non-small cell lung cancer. The chain links TRBV6-5 to TRBJ2-3; D call uncertain. The material sequenced was lung tumor tissue, taken at surgery. CDR3 nucleotide sequence: TGTGCCAGCAGTTACTCACCACTACATACGCAGTATTTT. Protein product: CASSYSPLHTQYF.